Below, one T cell receptor beta chain is given with its context. A far larger clone is off by one base, so a read error is likely. The data were taken from a study of regulatory T cells in long-lasting Graves disease. Overall study: Graves' cases, newly diagnosed, had used antithyroid drugs under 3 months.

Combining iRepertoire HTBI primers with Arm-PCR of CDR3 regions, the authors built TCR beta libraries. TCRdb used MiXCR to reprocess the multiplex PCR reads, holding one entry per CDR3 protein. This table has approximately 350,000 distinct CDR3 sequences, about a sixth appearing once. The CDR3 is made up of 15 amino acids. CDR1 is MDHEN and CDR2 is SYDVKM in the germline V gene. The time point here: newly diagnosed GD, antithyroid drugs for less than 3 months. Scientists built the TCR library using RNA that was extracted from PBMCs. This sample was also put to use in a study of T cells in Graves' hyperthyroidism and ophthalmopathy. From that second work: Most thyroid clonotypes expanded above 0.001 were also detected in blood. Separation of ophthalmopathy from stable hyperthyroidism was achieved by a 13 V-J model.

This receptor was taken from a man aged 40-49 years with Graves disease. The sample was peripheral blood mononuclear cells (PBMCs), taken at new diagnosis, from a patient treated with antithyroid drugs. The V gene is TRBV28, the J gene TRBJ2-3; D is uncertain. The J call may not be correct, given that the DNA end is closer to TRBJ1-1. CDR3 sequence: CASRSLRGYGTEAFF. The CDR3 DNA reads TGTGCCAGCAGGTCACTACGGGGTTATGGCACTGAAGCTTTCTTT.